The text below deals with one T cell receptor beta chain. Its antigen is unknown. This sample was taken from a study of graft-versus-host responses after intestinal transplantation. Study information: Each transplant was multivisceral, liver-intestinal, or isolated intestinal.

Study-wide findings and caveats: Where graft-donor T cell macrochimerism was present, patients had high graft-versus-host to host-versus-graft clonal ratios in allografts. Recipient marrow showed GvH clones, some seen first in ileum or blood.

This table comes from immunoSEQ multiplex PCR, and its TCRdb copy is limited to in-frame clones, with some not included. The sample records some 93,000 clones, 91% being singletons. In germline, CDR1 is LGHNA, CDR2 YSLEER. V lost 0 bases and J lost 4, with 12 bases in between. The CDR3 contains 15 residues. Sequenced here: unstimulated CD8+ T cells sorted from spleen or lymph node cells, sampled before intestinal transplant. The clonotype was recovered from a human donor who received an intestinal transplant. V gene TRBV4-3 combines with J gene TRBJ1-1; possible D gene TRBD1, 6 bases. The chain's CDR3 is CASSQDRRGGTEAFF. The CDR3 coding sequence is TGCGCCAGCAGCCAAGATAGGCGAGGGGGCACTGAAGCTTTCTTT.